The rows below give T cell receptor beta chains drawn from one sample of a study of post-analysis software for immune sequencing data. TCRdb fed the PCR reads into MiXCR, producing one record per CDR3 protein. The sample shows some 690,000 distinct CDR3 sequences, 59% of them seen only once. What was sequenced was blood. These receptors all stem from a girl aged 2-10 years with multiple sclerosis. CDR3s include the opening cysteine and the closing phenylalanine or tryptophan. Fields, in order: clone size, D gene, J gene, V gene, CDR3 protein, CDR3 DNA. D genes are given only for firm matches. Clone size is stated in some rows and not others, as once, few, many or a class when expanded.

few | NA | TRBJ1-1 | TRBV5-5 | CASSLDRVGTEAFF | TGTGCCAGCAGCTTGGACAGGGTGGGCACTGAAGCTTTCTTT
NA | NA | TRBJ2-1 | TRBV5-1 | CASTWANEQFF | TGCGCCAGCACCTGGGCGAATGAGCAGTTCTTC
NA | NA | TRBJ1-6 | TRBV10-2 | CASSPAGGGNSPLHF | TGCGCCAGCAGCCCCGCGGGGGGAGGAAATTCACCCCTCCACTTT
few | NA | TRBJ2-4 | TRBV29-1 | CSVEGGLRGSKNIQYF | TGCAGCGTTGAAGGGGGGCTAAGGGGTTCCAAAAACATTCAGTACTTC
NA | TRBD2 | TRBJ2-3 | TRBV7-2 | CASSRGGGDTQYF | TGTGCCAGCAGCCGGGGGGGAGGAGATACGCAGTATTTT
NA | NA | TRBJ2-1 | TRBV11-2 | CASSSVQGTVNEQFF | TGTGCCAGCAGCTCAGTACAGGGCACCGTGAATGAGCAGTTCTTC
few | NA | TRBJ2-1 | TRBV10-1 | CASSVQGIQRNNEQFF | TGCGCCAGCAGCGTACAGGGTATTCAAAGGAACAATGAGCAGTTCTTC
NA | NA | TRBJ2-1 | TRBV6-2/TRBV6-3 | CASSYDQGGSNEQFF | TGTGCCAGCAGTTACGATCAAGGGGGTAGCAATGAGCAGTTCTTC
few | TRBD1 | TRBJ2-3 | TRBV5-1 | CASAPGQGFTDTQYF | TGCGCCAGCGCCCCAGGACAGGGCTTCACAGATACGCAGTATTTT
NA | NA | TRBJ2-4 | TRBV28 | CASSQGWENIQYF | TGTGCCAGCAGCCAGGGGTGGGAAAACATTCAGTACTTC
NA | NA | TRBJ1-6 | TRBV10-2 | CASSESGDTGYSSYNSPLHF | TGCGCCAGCAGTGAGTCGGGGGACACCGGATACAGCTCCTATAATTCACCCCTCCACTTT
NA | TRBD1 | TRBJ2-5 | TRBV6-5 | CASSLSFFDRAYQETQYF | TGTGCCAGCAGTCTCTCGTTCTTCGACAGGGCCTATCAAGAGACCCAGTACTTC
NA | TRBD2 | TRBJ2-1 | TRBV9 | CASSVMGGDNEQFF | TGTGCCAGCAGCGTAATGGGAGGGGACAATGAGCAGTTCTTC
few | TRBD2 | TRBJ2-1 | TRBV10-3 | CAISAGGGAANEQFF | TGTGCCATCAGTGCAGGCGGGGGGGCCGCCAATGAGCAGTTCTTC
NA | TRBD2 | TRBJ2-3 | TRBV5-4 | CASSLSGGALSDTQYF | TGTGCCAGCAGCTTAAGCGGGGGGGCGCTATCGGATACGCAGTATTTT
NA | NA | TRBJ2-1 | TRBV29-1 | CSVEGYNRDFPSYEQFF | TGCAGCGTTGAAGGATATAACCGGGACTTCCCCTCATATGAGCAGTTCTTC
NA | TRBD2 | TRBJ2-3 | TRBV5-1 | CASSYGTSETDTQYF | TGCGCCAGCAGCTACGGGACTAGCGAAACAGATACGCAGTATTTT
NA | TRBD2 | TRBJ2-3 | TRBV20-1 | CSATHWSGGSTDTQYF | TGCAGTGCTACCCACTGGAGCGGGGGTTCTACAGATACGCAGTATTTT
few | NA | TRBJ2-7 | TRBV5-5 | CASSPGTGNGLYEQYF | TGTGCCAGCAGCCCCGGGACGGGGAACGGTCTCTACGAGCAGTACTTC
few | TRBD2 | TRBJ2-3 | TRBV5-1 | CASSLTSGGAADTQYF | TGCGCCAGCAGCCTTACTAGCGGGGGGGCCGCAGATACGCAGTATTTT
NA | TRBD2 | TRBJ2-7 | TRBV7-8 | CASSLISSGPTYEQYF | TGTGCCAGCAGCTTAATCTCTAGCGGCCCTACCTACGAGCAGTACTTC
NA | NA | TRBJ2-3 | TRBV6-5 | CASGKSVSTDAQYF | TGTGCCAGCGGAAAGTCGGTTAGCACAGATGCGCAGTATTTT
NA | TRBD1 | TRBJ1-2 | TRBV10-3 | CAISEPGQRDYGYTF | TGTGCCATCAGTGAGCCGGGACAGCGAGACTATGGCTACACCTTC
few | TRBD2 | TRBJ2-7 | TRBV5-1 | CASSLVTGGPYEQYF | TGCGCCAGCAGCTTGGTCACGGGGGGTCCCTACGAGCAGTACTTC
NA | NA | TRBJ2-2 | TRBV2 | CASSGRDTGELFF | TGTGCCAGCAGTGGCCGGGACACCGGGGAGCTGTTTTTT
few | NA | TRBJ1-1 | TRBV3-1 | CASSQFVQSNTEAFF | TGTGCCAGCAGCCAATTCGTGCAGTCGAACACTGAAGCTTTCTTT
few | TRBD2 | TRBJ2-1 | TRBV12-3/TRBV12-4 | CASSRLAGSYNEQFF | TGTGCCAGCAGCCGACTAGCAGGCTCCTACAATGAGCAGTTCTTC
NA | NA | TRBJ1-2 | TRBV11-2 | CASSADSLSGYTF | TGTGCCAGCAGCGCGGACAGCCTGTCCGGCTACACCTTC
NA | TRBD2 | TRBJ2-1 | TRBV4-1 | CASSQDRVRLAGGSYNEQFF | TGCGCCAGCAGCCAAGACAGGGTGAGACTAGCGGGAGGGTCCTACAATGAGCAGTTCTTC
few | TRBD1 | TRBJ2-1 | TRBV20-1 | CSARHRGLTYNEQFF | TGCAGTGCTAGACACAGGGGGCTTACCTACAATGAGCAGTTCTTC
many | NA | TRBJ2-7 | TRBV2 | CASSEGSYEQYF | TGTGCCAGCAGTGAGGGCAGCTACGAGCAGTACTTC
few | NA | TRBJ1-6 | TRBV29-1 | CSVGSRHNFDNSPLHF | TGTAGCGTTGGGAGCAGACATAACTTTGATAATTCACCCCTCCACTTT
few | TRBD1 | TRBJ1-6 | TRBV7-9 | CASTQLGQTLNSPLHF | TGTGCCAGCACGCAATTGGGACAGACACTTAATTCACCCCTCCACTTT
NA | NA | TRBJ1-5 | TRBV10-3 | CAISESDLNQPQHF | TGTGCCATCAGTGAGTCGGATTTAAATCAGCCCCAGCATTTT
NA | TRBD2 | TRBJ2-1 | TRBV29-1 | CSVEEGVGAGVYNEQFF | TGCAGCGTTGAAGAAGGGGTGGGAGCGGGGGTATACAATGAGCAGTTCTTC
NA | NA | TRBJ2-3 | TRBV3-1 | CASSRSQTDTQYF | TGTGCCAGCAGCCGATCCCAGACGGATACGCAGTATTTT
few | TRBD1 | TRBJ2-1 | TRBV12-3/TRBV12-4 | CASRRTGGDEQFF | TGTGCCAGCAGGCGGACAGGGGGCGATGAGCAGTTCTTC
NA | TRBD2 | TRBJ2-5 | TRBV20-1 | CSAPRLAGGQETQYF | TGCAGTGCTCCTAGACTAGCGGGGGGACAAGAGACCCAGTACTTC
NA | NA | TRBJ1-6 | TRBV7-9 | CASSEGTSPLHF | TGTGCCAGCAGCGAGGGAACGTCACCCCTCCACTTT
NA | TRBD1 | TRBJ2-1 | TRBV5-5 | CASSSLKGTGQANNEQFF | TGTGCCAGCAGCTCCTTAAAGGGGACGGGACAGGCAAATAATGAGCAGTTCTTC